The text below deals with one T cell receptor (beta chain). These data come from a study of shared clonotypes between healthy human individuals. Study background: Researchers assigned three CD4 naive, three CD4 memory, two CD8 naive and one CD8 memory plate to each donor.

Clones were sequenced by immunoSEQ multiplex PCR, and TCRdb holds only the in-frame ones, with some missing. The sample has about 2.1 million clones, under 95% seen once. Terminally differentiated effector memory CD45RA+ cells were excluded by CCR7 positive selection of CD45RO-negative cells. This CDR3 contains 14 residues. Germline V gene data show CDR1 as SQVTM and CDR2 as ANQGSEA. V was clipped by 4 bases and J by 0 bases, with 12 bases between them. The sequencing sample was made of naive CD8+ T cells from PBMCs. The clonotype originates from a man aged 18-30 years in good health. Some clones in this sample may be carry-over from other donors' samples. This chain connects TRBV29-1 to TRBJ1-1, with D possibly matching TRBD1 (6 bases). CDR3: CSVAGARLNTEAFF. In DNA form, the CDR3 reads TGCAGCGTTGCGGGGGCCAGGCTGAACACTGAAGCTTTCTTT. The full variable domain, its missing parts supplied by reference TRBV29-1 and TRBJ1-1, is SAVISQKPSRDICQRGTSLTIQCQVDSQVTMMFWYRQQPGQSLTLIATANQGSEATYESGFVIDKFPISRPNLTFSTLTVSNMSPEDSSIYLCSVAGARLNTEAFFGQGTRLTVV.